This T cell receptor beta chain is from a study of blood T cell repertoires in COVID-19. At the level of the study: The United States, Italy and Spain supplied acute and convalescent COVID-19 samples. T cells, B-cell-depleted T cells, or PBMCs supplied cDNA or gDNA.

There are 12 residues in the CDR3. The germline V gene encodes CDR1 SGHAT and CDR2 FQNNGV. The ends were cut back, 5 bases at V and 5 bases at J, with 9 bases in the middle. Study processing details: Amplified reference gene primers provided the basis for estimating nucleated cell counts. Profiling relied on immunoSEQ multiplex PCR, and the TCRdb table lists in-frame clones only, not all of them. V and J calls and clone size are those listed in that table; D and trimming were worked out from the DNA. The sample carries about 50,000 clones, over 70% recorded once. The chain combines TRBV11-2 with TRBJ1-2; possible D gene TRBD1, 6 bases. Specimen: peripheral blood. The receptor comes from an elderly woman with acute or convalescent COVID-19. CDR3 DNA: TGTGCCAGCAGCCCGGACAGATATGGCTACACCTTC. This encodes CASSPDRYGYTF.